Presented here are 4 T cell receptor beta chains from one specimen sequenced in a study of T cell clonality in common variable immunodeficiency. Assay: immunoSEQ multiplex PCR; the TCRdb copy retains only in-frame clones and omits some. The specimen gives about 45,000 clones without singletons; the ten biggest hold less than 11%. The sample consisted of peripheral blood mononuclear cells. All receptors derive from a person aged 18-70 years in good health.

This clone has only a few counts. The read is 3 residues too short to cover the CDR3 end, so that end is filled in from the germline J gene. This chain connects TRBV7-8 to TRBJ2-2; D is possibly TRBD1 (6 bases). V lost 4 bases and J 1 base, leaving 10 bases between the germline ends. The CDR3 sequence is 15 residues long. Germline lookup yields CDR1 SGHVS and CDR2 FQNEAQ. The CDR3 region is CASSSGAWNTGELFF. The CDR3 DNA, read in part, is TGTGCCAGCAGCTCAGGGGCTTGGAACACCGGGGAG.

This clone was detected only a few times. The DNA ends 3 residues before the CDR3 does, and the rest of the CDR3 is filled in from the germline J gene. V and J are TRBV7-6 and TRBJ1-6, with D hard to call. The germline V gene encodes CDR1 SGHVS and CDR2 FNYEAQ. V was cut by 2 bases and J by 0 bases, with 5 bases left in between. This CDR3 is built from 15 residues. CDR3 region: CASSLSGSYNSPLHF. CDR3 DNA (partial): TGTGCCAGCAGCTTATCCGGCTCCTATAATTCACCC.

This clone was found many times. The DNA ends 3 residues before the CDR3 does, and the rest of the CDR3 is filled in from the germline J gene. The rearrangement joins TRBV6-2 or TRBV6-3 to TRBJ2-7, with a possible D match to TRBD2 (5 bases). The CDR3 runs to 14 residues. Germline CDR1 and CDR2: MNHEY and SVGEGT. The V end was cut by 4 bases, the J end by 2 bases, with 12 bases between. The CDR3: CASSSSPPPYEQYF. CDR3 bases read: TGTGCCAGCAGTTCTAGCCCGCCTCCCTACGAG.

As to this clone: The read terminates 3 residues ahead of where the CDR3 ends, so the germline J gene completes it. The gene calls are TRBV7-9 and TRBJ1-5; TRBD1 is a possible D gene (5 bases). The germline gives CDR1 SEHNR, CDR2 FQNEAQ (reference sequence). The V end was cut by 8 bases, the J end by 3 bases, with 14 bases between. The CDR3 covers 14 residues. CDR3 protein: CASERGGVNQPQHF. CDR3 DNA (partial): TGTGCCAGCGAACGGGGGGGGGTCAATCAGCCC.